Presented here are 15 T cell receptor beta chains from one specimen sequenced in a study of cytomegalovirus exposure and HLA in healthy donors. PCR employed 60 Vbeta and 13 Jbeta primers. Sequenced by immunoSEQ multiplex PCR; TCRdb stores in-frame clones only, minus some. Altogether about 190,000 clones are present, roughly 81% being singletons, with the ten largest covering 3% to 3.5%. The source material was PBMCs. Every receptor here comes from a woman in her 30s in good health and CMV-seropositive.

This clone was detected a few times. The chain has TRBV7-9 and TRBJ1-1, with TRBD1 matching over 8 bases. CDR1 SEHNR and CDR2 FQNEAQ come from the germline V gene (reference sequence). V was clipped by 5 bases and J by 4 bases; unmatched bases: 15. The CDR3 extends over 17 amino acids. CDR3: CASSLDLTRTGRTEAFF. In nucleotides, the CDR3 is TGTGCCAGCAGCCTCGATCTCACTAGGACAGGGCGCACTGAAGCTTTCTTT. The full variable domain, completed using reference TRBV7-9 and TRBJ1-1, is DTGVSQNPRHKITKRGQNVTFRCDPISEHNRLYWYRQTLGQGPEFLTYFQNEAQLEKSRLLSDRFSAERPKGSFSTLEIQRTEQGDSAMYLCASSLDLTRTGRTEAFFGQGTRLTVV.

V is TRBV7-9 and J is TRBJ2-1; D uncertain. Germline assignment: CDR1 SEHNR and CDR2 FQNEAQ (reference sequence). CDR3 length: 15 amino acids. V gave up 5 bases and J gave up 0 bases, with 11 bases separating them. The CDR3 bases are TGTGCCAGCAGCGACCGGGTTAGCTCCTACAATGAGCAGTTCTTC. This translates into CASSDRVSSYNEQFF.

This clone has a single count. The genes are TRBV7-9 and TRBJ2-5; D might be TRBD2 (5 bases). CDR3 length equals 17 residues. V was cut by 7 bases and J by 5 bases, with 26 bases left in between. Germline assignment: CDR1 SEHNR and CDR2 FQNEAQ (reference sequence). The CDR3 coding sequence is TGTGCCAGCACTAACAAATTCCCCCAGCGAGGGTACGAGACCCAGTACTTC. Translation: CASTNKFPQRGYETQYF.

This sequence joins TRBV6-1 and TRBJ1-5; tentatively, D is TRBD1 (5 bases). There are 14 residues in the CDR3. V was clipped by 6 bases and J by 0 bases, with 9 bases between them. The germline V gene has CDR1 MNHNS and CDR2 SASEGT. For the CDR3, the DNA is TGTGCCAGCAGACTACAGGATAGCAATCAGCCCCAGCATTTT. Translated: CASRLQDSNQPQHF.

V and J are TRBV11-2 and TRBJ1-5; D might be TRBD1 (5 bases). Per the germline V gene, CDR1 is SGHAT and CDR2 is FQNNGV. This CDR3 contains 14 residues. V lost 5 bases and J 6 bases, leaving 14 bases between the germline ends. CDR3 in DNA: TGTGCCAGCAGCCCGTCCGGGGGACCTCAGCCCCAGCATTTT. Amino acid sequence: CASSPSGGPQPQHF.

The chain uses TRBV6-5 and TRBJ1-1, with D unclear. V was shortened by 7 bases and J by 3 bases, with 9 bases between the two germline ends. The CDR3 length is 12 residues. Germline V gives CDR1 MNHEY, CDR2 SVGAGI. The DNA of the CDR3 is TGTGCCAGCACGCGAGGAGACACTGAAGCTTTCTTT. Its translation: CASTRGDTEAFF.

V is TRBV27 and J is TRBJ1-2; D is unclear. This CDR3 comprises 14 residues. Trimming cost V 5 bases and J 3 bases, with 13 bases left between them. Per the germline V gene, CDR1 is MNHEY and CDR2 is SMNVEV (reference sequence). The CDR3 loop reads CASSLGEGDYGYTF. The CDR3 region has the DNA TGTGCCAGCAGTCTCGGTGAGGGCGACTATGGCTACACCTTC.

This clone was detected only a few times. The rearrangement joins TRBV5-4 to TRBJ2-7; D unclear. Trimming shortened V by 4 bases and J by 5 bases, and 31 bases separated the two germline ends. CDR1 is SGHNT, CDR2 YYREEE, per germline (reference sequence). This CDR3 has 19 residues. The chain's CDR3 is CASSQLIEAYFHPSHEQYF. In DNA, the CDR3 is TGTGCCAGCAGCCAACTAATTGAAGCCTACTTCCATCCTTCCCACGAGCAGTACTTC.

This rearrangement joins TRBV4-1 to TRBJ2-1; 8 nucleotides agree with TRBD2. The J segment lost 4 bases and the V segment lost 10 bases, leaving 15 bases of the junction unmatched. Germline V lookup: CDR1 MGHRA, CDR2 YSYEKL. The CDR3 is 16 amino acids. CDR3 region: CATAAESGSLYNEQFF. The CDR3 nucleotides read TGCGCCACCGCCGCTGAGAGCGGGAGTTTATACAATGAGCAGTTCTTC.

CDR3 sequence: CASSLKIRGTQYF. The CDR3 DNA reads as TGTGCCAGCAGCCTAAAAATCAGGGGGACCCAGTACTTC. V is TRBV5-5 and J is TRBJ2-5; perhaps TRBD1 as D (6 bases). The CDR3 has 13 amino acids. The V gene's germline CDR1 is SGHKS and CDR2 YYEKEE (reference sequence). V was shortened by 4 bases and J by 7 bases, with 14 bases between the two germline ends.

This chain joins TRBV11-2 and TRBJ2-7, with D perhaps matching TRBD1 (5 bases). Germline V gene sequence: CDR1 SGHAT, CDR2 FQNNGV. The CDR3 covers 15 residues. V was shortened by 5 bases and J by 3 bases, with 17 bases between the two germline ends. This CDR3 is CASSQGGFTRYEQYF. Written as DNA, the CDR3 is TGTGCCAGCAGCCAGGGCGGATTCACCCGCTACGAGCAGTACTTC.

The rearrangement uses TRBV6-5 and TRBJ2-2; TRBD1 is a possible D gene (5 bases). Germline CDR1 and CDR2: MNHEY and SVGAGI. There are 12 residues in the CDR3. Trimming removed 10 bases at V and 5 bases at J, with 11 bases between. CDR3 protein: CATSDITGELFF. The DNA of the CDR3 is TGTGCCACTTCGGACATAACCGGGGAGCTGTTTTTT.

As to this clone: Relative to the germline gene, one junction end is altered; a read error may explain this. This chain connects TRBV28 to TRBJ1-3, with a tentative D call TRBD1 (5 bases). Germline V CDR1 and CDR2: MDHEN, SYDVKM. This CDR3 has 14 amino acids. The CDR3 loop is CASSFLGAGNTIYF. The CDR3 nucleotides are TGTGCCAGCAGTTTCTTAGGGGCTGGTAACACCATATATTTT. Filled out from reference TRBV28 and TRBJ1-3, the complete variable domain reads DVKVTQSSRYLVKRTGEKVFLECVQDMDHENMFWYRQDPGLGLRLIYFSYDVKMKEKGDIPEGYSVSREKKERFSLILESASTNQTSMYLCASSFLGAGNTIYFGEGSWLTVV.

The chain uses TRBV7-8 and TRBJ2-1, with 7 positions matching TRBD2. The length of the CDR3 is 13 residues. Germline V gene sequence: CDR1 SGHVS, CDR2 FQNEAQ. V was pared by 5 bases and J by 7 bases, with 5 bases of the junction left unmatched. This chain's CDR3 is CASSVLAQNEQFF. CDR3 DNA sequence: TGTGCCAGCAGCGTACTAGCGCAGAATGAGCAGTTCTTC.

V and J are TRBV11-2 and TRBJ2-7, with 8 bases that match TRBD2. Germline assignment: CDR1 SGHAT and CDR2 FQNNGV. The CDR3 loop spans 13 amino acids. V was clipped by 8 bases and J by 4 bases; unmatched bases: 7. CDR3 residues: CASLSGRSYEQYF. For the CDR3, the DNA is TGTGCCAGCCTAAGCGGGAGATCTTACGAGCAGTACTTC.